These 29 T cell receptor beta chains share one sample of origin, sequenced in a study of T cell responses to AZD1222 COVID-19 vaccine (dated by TCRdb to about 2021). Library preparation used the immunoSEQ multiplex PCR assay. The table was pulled from immuneACCESS by TCRdb, which kept in-frame rearrangements only. Such tables lose some clones; where checked, under half of the loss comes from unresolved V genes, and the rest has no known cause. The sample yields approximately 300,000 clones; 90% to 95% were counted once. The ten largest clones represent around 0.57% of the sample. Reading the label with the study, this specimen's time point is: about 28 days (+/-7) after the second vaccine dose. The sample here was peripheral blood, taken 28 days after the second AZD1222 dose. Receptors originate from an adult who received the AZD1222 COVID-19 vaccine.

The rearrangement uses TRBV28 and TRBJ1-5; 12 bases agree with TRBD1. After removal of 6 bases from V and 11 bases from J, the junction contained 8 bases not matched to a gene. Germline lookup yields CDR1 MDHEN and CDR2 SYDVKM. There are 14 residues in the CDR3. CDR3 in DNA: TGTGCCAGCAGGACCGGGACAGGGGGCCGAGCCCAGCATTTT. Translation: CASRTGTGGRAQHF.

V and J are TRBV2 and TRBJ2-1; 11 bases line up with TRBD2. V shed 1 base, J shed 6 bases, and the junction held 2 bases outside the gene matches. The germline V gene has CDR1 SNHLY and CDR2 FYNNEI. This CDR3 has 15 residues. DNA of the CDR3: TGTGCCAGCAGTGAAGAACTAGCGGGAGCCAATGAGCAGTTCTTC. Translation: CASSEELAGANEQFF.

This clone was recorded once. The chain combines TRBV7-9 with TRBJ2-7, with D perhaps TRBD2 (5 bases). Per germline, CDR1 SEHNR and CDR2 FQNEAQ (reference sequence). CDR3 length: 15 residues. The V and J ends lost 5 bases and 0 bases respectively, with 14 bases between them. The CDR3 coding sequence is TGTGCCAGCAGCCTCGCTAGCTACCACTCCTACGAGCAGTACTTC. Translation gives CASSLASYHSYEQYF.

The chain joins TRBV5-4 to TRBJ1-1, with 9 bases identical to TRBD1. CDR3 length: 17 amino acids. CDR1 is SGHNT, CDR2 YYREEE, per germline (reference sequence). With V trimmed by 0 bases and J by 0 bases, 6 bases remained unmatched. The CDR3 loop is CASSLATGGYMNTEAFF. The CDR3, as DNA: TGTGCCAGCAGCTTGGCGACAGGGGGATACATGAACACTGAAGCTTTCTTT.

The chain has TRBV2 and TRBJ1-3; D is perhaps TRBD1 (5 bases). CDR1 is SNHLY and CDR2 is FYNNEI in the germline V gene. CDR3 size: 15 residues. Between the trimmed V and J ends, which lost 4 bases and 2 bases, there was a span of 12 bases. The CDR3 DNA reads TGTGCCAGCAGTGTCGTAGGGGTCCCTGGAAACACCATATATTTT. As protein: CASSVVGVPGNTIYF.

V and J are TRBV3-1 (or the pseudogene TRBV3-2) and TRBJ1-6; maybe TRBD1 (5 bases). The V end was cut by 1 base, the J end by 13 bases, with 14 bases between. Germline CDR1 and CDR2: LGHDT and YNNKEL (reference sequence). This CDR3 is 14 amino acids long. This CDR3 reads CASSQGDGVGPLHF. CDR3 DNA: TGTGCCAGCAGCCAAGGGGACGGGGTTGGGCCCCTCCACTTT.

This clone was observed a few times. The rearrangement uses TRBV28 and TRBJ1-6; no definite D call. With 5 bases removed from V and 3 bases from J, the gap between germline ends came to 11 bases. Germline V gene data show CDR1 as MDHEN and CDR2 as SYDVKM. The CDR3 sequence is 15 residues long. DNA of the CDR3: TGTGCCAGCAGTACTTCCTGGGGCTATAATTCACCCCTCCACTTT. Its protein product is CASSTSWGYNSPLHF.

The rearrangement links TRBV18 to TRBJ2-5; 7 bases fit TRBD1. With 5 bases clipped from V and 4 bases from J, the junction kept 13 bases outside the gene matches. The CDR3 length is 16 residues. Germline V gene lookup returns CDR1 KGHSH and CDR2 LQKENI. The CDR3 bases are TGTGCCAGCTCAGTTCCCGGGACAGCGGTGGGAGAGACCCAGTACTTC. Residues: CASSVPGTAVGETQYF.

The rearrangement links TRBV25-1 to TRBJ1-4, with D possibly being TRBD1 (6 bases). Per germline, CDR1 MGHDK and CDR2 SYGVNS. The CDR3 sequence is 17 residues long. V was shortened by 3 bases and J by 0 bases, with 14 bases between the two germline ends. Here the CDR3 reads CASSERVRTATNEKLFF. The CDR3 coding sequence is TGTGCCAGCAGTGAGAGGGTGAGGACAGCAACTAATGAAAAACTGTTTTTT.

V and J are TRBV5-1 and TRBJ2-7; possible D gene TRBD1, 5 bases. Germline-derived CDR1 and CDR2 are SGHRS and YFSETQ. Deletions cut 1 base from V and 2 bases from J, with 13 bases between. The CDR3 has 15 residues. As DNA, the CDR3 is TGCGCCAGCAGCTTGCAGGCAGGGAACCCCTACGAGCAGTACTTC. It yields the protein CASSLQAGNPYEQYF.

The chain has TRBV7-2 and TRBJ1-1; no reliable D call. V lost 1 base, J lost 2 bases, and 8 bases lay in between. The CDR3 runs 14 residues. Germline V gene sequence: CDR1 SGHTA, CDR2 FQGNSA. The CDR3 loop reads CASSLVGHNTEAFF. CDR3 DNA: TGTGCCAGCAGCTTAGTAGGTCACAACACTGAAGCTTTCTTT.

This chain connects TRBV6-4 to TRBJ2-2; perhaps TRBD2 as D (6 bases). Germline CDR1 MRHNA, CDR2 SNTAGT. The CDR3 is 13 amino acids. V lost 6 bases and J lost 5, with 10 bases in between. This chain's CDR3 is CASRPGETGELFF. The CDR3 DNA is TGTGCCAGCAGACCGGGAGAGACCGGGGAGCTGTTTTTT.

The gene calls are TRBV25-1 and TRBJ1-3; D not resolved. The V and J ends lost 6 bases and 6 bases respectively, with 9 bases between them. The germline V gene encodes CDR1 MGHDK and CDR2 SYGVNS. The CDR3 has 12 residues. CDR3 in amino acids: CASRAGVNTIYF. The CDR3 nucleotides read TGTGCCAGCAGGGCAGGAGTAAACACCATATATTTT.

This chain connects TRBV2 to TRBJ1-5; D remains ambiguous. Germline CDR1 SNHLY, CDR2 FYNNEI. The CDR3 runs 13 residues. Trimming stripped 7 bases from V and 0 bases from J, with 7 bases between. The CDR3 sequence is CASKGLSNQPQHF. For the CDR3, the DNA is TGTGCCAGCAAGGGCCTTAGCAATCAGCCCCAGCATTTT.

The CDR3 DNA follows: TGTGCCAGCTCCGGGACAGGGAACACCGGGGAGCTGTTTTTT. Encoded protein: CASSGTGNTGELFF. The V and J genes are TRBV18 and TRBJ2-2; TRBD1 matches 8 bases. Per the germline V gene, CDR1 is KGHSH and CDR2 is LQKENI. V shed 6 bases, J shed 1 base, and the junction held 1 base outside the gene matches. This CDR3 contains 14 residues.

The chain links TRBV13 to TRBJ2-7, with D possibly matching TRBD1 (6 bases). V was cut by 3 bases and J by 0 bases, with 9 bases left in between. The CDR3 length is 14 residues. Germline-derived CDR1 and CDR2 are PRHDT and FYEKMQ (reference sequence). The CDR3 region has the DNA TGTGCCAGCAGCTTTAGGGGGATCTCCTACGAGCAGTACTTC. This encodes CASSFRGISYEQYF.

This clone has a single count. The J gene is TRBJ1-5, the V gene TRBV12-2; the table gives TRBD1 as D, unverified against the DNA. TRBV12-2 is recorded as a pseudogene. The length of the CDR3 is 21 residues. DNA of the CDR3: TGTGCAAGTCGCTTAGAGGCGACAGGAGCCCCCGTTTATAGCAGCAATCAGCCCCAGCATTTT. Its translation is CASRLEATGAPVYSSNQPQHF.

The chain is built from TRBV18 and TRBJ2-1, with TRBD1 identical over 9 bases. The J segment lost 4 bases and the V segment lost 2 bases, leaving 6 bases of the junction unmatched. The CDR3 consists of 16 residues. The germline gives CDR1 KGHSH, CDR2 LQKENI. CDR3: CASSPLNRGRYNEQFF. DNA for the CDR3: TGTGCCAGCTCACCATTAAACAGGGGGCGGTACAATGAGCAGTTCTTC. The full variable domain, its missing parts supplied by reference TRBV18 and TRBJ2-1, is NAGVMQNPRHLVRRRGQEARLRCSPMKGHSHVYWYRQLPEEGLKFMVYLQKENIIDESGMPKERFSAEFPKEGPSILRIQQVVRGDSAAYFCASSPLNRGRYNEQFFGPGTRLTVL.

The rearrangement uses TRBV4-1 and TRBJ2-1, with a tentative D call TRBD1 (6 bases). The germline V gene encodes CDR1 MGHRA and CDR2 YSYEKL. Trimming took 1 base from V and 8 from J, leaving 9 bases between them. This CDR3 has 13 residues. CDR3 sequence (DNA): TGCGCCAGCAGCCAAGCCGACAGGCATGAGCAGTTCTTC. This sequence encodes CASSQADRHEQFF.

The rearrangement links TRBV5-1 to TRBJ2-2, with 12 positions matching TRBD2. Germline values: CDR1 SGHRS, CDR2 YFSETQ. The CDR3 has 16 amino acids. Unmatched junction bases numbered 5, after V lost 7 bases and J lost 1 base. CDR3 loop: CASSWTSGVNTGELFF. CDR3 bases: TGCGCCAGCTCATGGACTAGCGGGGTGAACACCGGGGAGCTGTTTTTT.

The rearrangement links TRBV19 to TRBJ2-2, with D possibly TRBD1 on 6 matching bases. V gave up 4 bases and J gave up 5 bases, with 17 bases separating them. The CDR3 runs 16 residues. CDR1 is LNHDA, CDR2 SQIVND, per germline (reference sequence). CDR3 amino acids: CASSNYRDTYTGELFF. In DNA form, the CDR3 reads TGTGCCAGTAGTAATTACCGGGACACCTATACCGGGGAGCTGTTTTTT.

V is TRBV15 and J is TRBJ2-7; the D is unclear. Between the trimmed V and J ends, which lost 0 bases and 4 bases, there was a span of 7 bases. This CDR3 has 13 residues. CDR1 is LNHNV, CDR2 YYDKDF, per germline (reference sequence). This CDR3 reads CATSRDLLYEQYF. The DNA for the CDR3 is TGTGCCACCAGCAGAGATCTCCTTTACGAGCAGTACTTC.

The CDR3 is CAAAGAGQPQHF. Written as DNA, the CDR3 is TGTGCCGCGGCAGGGGCGGGACAGCCCCAGCATTTT. The chain carries TRBV24-1 and TRBJ1-5, with D perhaps matching TRBD1 (6 bases). Germline V gene data show CDR1 as KGHDR and CDR2 as SFDVKD. The CDR3 is made up of 12 amino acids. Trimming stripped 12 bases from V and 7 bases from J, with 15 bases between.

The count of this clone is one. The chain links TRBV4-1 to TRBJ1-2, with D perhaps TRBD1 (5 bases). Trimming removed 0 bases at V and 1 base at J, with 12 bases between. Germline V lookup: CDR1 MGHRA, CDR2 YSYEKL. The CDR3 runs 16 residues. The CDR3 spells CASSQERGDLNYGYTF. CDR3 coding DNA: TGCGCCAGCAGCCAAGAACGAGGGGATCTTAACTATGGCTACACCTTC.

Here the CDR3 DNA reads TGCGCCAGCAGTCCTCTAGCGGACTACAATGAGCAGTTCTTC. Its translation is CASSPLADYNEQFF. The V gene is TRBV23-1, the J gene TRBJ2-1; 7 nucleotides match TRBD2. TRBV23-1 is reported as an ORF; its role is uncertain. This CDR3 has 14 amino acids. The V and J ends lost 4 bases and 3 bases, in that order; junction bases with no gene match: 3.

V gene TRBV7-9 combines with J gene TRBJ1-4; perhaps TRBD1 as D (5 bases). Per the germline V gene, CDR1 is SEHNR and CDR2 is FQNEAQ (reference sequence). This CDR3 is built from 16 residues. Trimming cost V 3 bases and J 2 bases, with 13 bases left between them. CDR3 nucleotides: TGTGCCAGCAGCTTCGACCGGGGCCTCACTAATGAAAAACTGTTTTTT. Translating it yields CASSFDRGLTNEKLFF.

The chain employs TRBV18 and TRBJ2-3; a weak D match, TRBD2 (5 bases). Trimming removed 3 bases from V and 5 bases from J, with 9 bases in between. The CDR3 is 13 amino acids. CDR1 KGHSH and CDR2 LQKENI come from the germline V gene. The CDR3 region is CASSPPGRDTQYF. As DNA, the CDR3 is TGTGCCAGCTCACCTCCTGGGAGAGATACGCAGTATTTT.

The gene calls are TRBV18 and TRBJ1-2; tentatively, D is TRBD1 (5 bases). This CDR3 spans 15 amino acids. V lost 0 bases, J lost 0 bases, and 8 bases lay in between. The V gene's germline CDR1 is KGHSH and CDR2 LQKENI. The CDR3 is CASSPPGDPNYGYTF. CDR3 nucleotides: TGTGCCAGCTCACCACCGGGGGACCCTAACTATGGCTACACCTTC.

The chain recombines TRBV27 with TRBJ2-3; 14 bases align to TRBD2. V shed 3 bases and J 2 bases; nucleotides not matched to a gene: 7. Germline CDR1 and CDR2: MNHEY and SMNVEV (reference sequence). The CDR3 loop spans 18 amino acids. The CDR3 reads CASSFLGTSGSNTDTQYF. In nucleotides, the CDR3 is TGTGCCAGCAGTTTTCTTGGGACTAGCGGGAGCAACACAGATACGCAGTATTTT.